These 23 T cell receptor beta chains share one sample of origin, sequenced in a study of blood T cell repertoires in COVID-19. Sequencing was performed with immunoSEQ multiplex PCR; in TCRdb, only in-frame clones are kept and a portion is missing. Counted here are about 14,000 clones, 65% to 80% occurring once; the ten biggest clones make up 20% to 25%. Sequencing was performed on peripheral blood. Source of these receptors: a boy between 2 and 10 years old with active or convalescent COVID-19.

The rearrangement links TRBV19 to TRBJ2-1, with a tentative D call TRBD2 (5 bases). Trimming removed 1 base from V and 8 bases from J, with 9 bases in between. The germline gives CDR1 LNHDA, CDR2 SQIVND (reference sequence). CDR3 length: 13 amino acids. The chain's CDR3 is CASSIALGYEQFF. The CDR3 nucleotides are TGTGCCAGTAGTATAGCACTAGGCTATGAGCAGTTCTTC.

The chain has TRBV14 and TRBJ1-1, with 10 bases that match TRBD1. CDR1 and CDR2 (germline): SGHDN, FVKESK. CDR3 size: 13 residues. The V and J ends lost 4 bases and 12 bases, in that order; junction bases with no gene match: 8. The CDR3 here is CASSLDRGRSTFF. The CDR3 nucleotides read TGTGCCAGCAGCCTAGACAGGGGGCGCTCAACTTTCTTT. The variable domain in full, completed from reference TRBV14 and TRBJ1-1, reads EAGVTQFPSHSVIEKGQTVTLRCDPISGHDNLYWYRRVMGKEIKFLLHFVKESKQDESGMPNNRFLAERTGGTYSTLKVQPAELEDSGVYFCASSLDRGRSTFFGQGTRLTVV.

V gene TRBV7-2 combines with J gene TRBJ2-7; TRBD1 is a possible D gene (5 bases). The ends were cut back, 6 bases at V and 5 bases at J, with 11 bases in the middle. CDR1 is SGHTA, CDR2 FQGNSA, per germline. CDR3 length: 12 residues. The CDR3 nucleotides are TGTGCCAGCAGTATCCAGGGAAACGAGCAGTACTTC. It encodes CASSIQGNEQYF.

The chain links TRBV19 to TRBJ2-3; TRBD2 is a possible D gene (5 bases). The CDR3 extends over 13 amino acids. From germline, CDR1 is LNHDA and CDR2 SQIVND (reference sequence). V lost 6 bases to trimming and J lost 12 bases, with 19 bases between them. In DNA, the CDR3 is TGTGCCAGTAGCGGGGTTGGGGTACTCAACCAGTATTTT. Protein: CASSGVGVLNQYF.

CDR3 bases: TGTGCCAGCAGTTTATCGGGGGGAGCATATAATTCACCCCTCCACTTT. Residues: CASSLSGGAYNSPLHF. The V and J genes are TRBV27 and TRBJ1-6; D is perhaps TRBD1 (5 bases). This CDR3 has 16 residues. Germline CDR1 MNHEY, CDR2 SMNVEV (reference sequence). Trimming took 0 bases from V and 4 from J, leaving 10 bases between them.

The genes are TRBV14 and TRBJ2-5, with 8 bases identical to TRBD2. Germline lookup yields CDR1 SGHDN and CDR2 FVKESK. The CDR3 extends over 17 amino acids. Trimming cost V 1 base and J 2 bases; bases outside gene matches: 9. CDR3 nucleotides: TGTGCCAGCAGCCAAGTACCGGGACTAGAAGGACAAGAGACCCAGTACTTC. Translating gives CASSQVPGLEGQETQYF.

The count of this clone is one. Its ends do not fully match the called genes, so a read error is possible. The chain recombines TRBV28 with TRBJ2-1, with D hard to call. CDR1 and CDR2 (germline): MDHEN, SYDVKM. The CDR3 runs 14 residues. As DNA, the CDR3 is TGTGCCAGCAGTTTGCCAATGGTCTACGATGAGCAGTTCTTC. Residues: CASSLPMVYDEQFF.

This clone was detected once. V is TRBV19 and J is TRBJ1-4; no clear D gene. This CDR3 is built from 14 residues. Germline loops: CDR1 LNHDA, CDR2 SQIVND (reference sequence). Deletions cut 6 bases from V and 7 bases from J, with 15 bases between. In nucleotides, the CDR3 is TGTGCCAGTAGCAGACACTTCTCAGGTGAAAAACTGTTTTTT. Its translation is CASSRHFSGEKLFF.

V gene TRBV5-1 combines with J gene TRBJ1-1; TRBD1 might be the D (6 bases). This CDR3 has 20 amino acids. V lost 0 bases and J lost 0, with 24 bases in between. Looked up from germline, CDR1 is SGHRS and CDR2 is YFSETQ. The chain's CDR3 is CASSLGRYTKSTGMNTEAFF. CDR3 DNA sequence: TGCGCCAGCAGCTTGGGGCGCTACACCAAATCAACAGGGATGAACACTGAAGCTTTCTTT.

The chain combines TRBV19 with TRBJ1-6; TRBD1 matches at 11 bases. The CDR3 is 14 residues long. J lost 10 bases, V lost 5 bases, and 4 bases had no gene match. CDR1 and CDR2 from the germline V gene are LNHDA and SQIVND (reference sequence). CDR3 loop: CASSRTGGESPLHF. The CDR3, as DNA: TGTGCCAGTAGTCGGACAGGGGGCGAATCACCCCTCCACTTT.

This rearrangement joins TRBV5-1 to TRBJ2-4; D is uncertain. Between the trimmed V and J ends, which lost 0 bases and 8 bases, there was a span of 12 bases. Germline V gene data show CDR1 as SGHRS and CDR2 as YFSETQ. This CDR3 is built from 14 residues. The DNA for the CDR3 is TGCGCCAGCAGCTTGGCCGTGGTTACAGACATTCAGTACTTC. This gives the protein CASSLAVVTDIQYF.

The rearrangement uses TRBV10-3 and TRBJ1-5, with TRBD1 matching 7 bases. Germline V gene lookup returns CDR1 ENHRY and CDR2 SYGVKD. This CDR3 is 14 amino acids long. J lost 7 bases, V lost 2 bases, and 5 bases had no gene match. Written as DNA, the CDR3 is TGTGCCATCAGTGAGGACAGGGTAGGGCAGCCCCAGCATTTT. Amino acids: CAISEDRVGQPQHF.

The V call is TRBV6-1, the J call TRBJ1-1; D remains unclear. This CDR3 is 14 amino acids long. Germline V gene data show CDR1 as MNHNS and CDR2 as SASEGT. Trimming stripped 1 base from V and 0 bases from J, with 6 bases between. CDR3 DNA sequence: TGTGCCAGCAGTGAAGGGGCCATGAACACTGAAGCTTTCTTT. It yields the protein CASSEGAMNTEAFF.

The rearrangement joins TRBV6-5 to TRBJ2-3, with D possibly TRBD2 on 6 matching bases. The V end lost 6 bases, the J end lost 9 bases, and 19 bases lay between the germline ends. The CDR3 extends over 14 amino acids. Looked up from germline, CDR1 is MNHEY and CDR2 is SVGAGI. CDR3 sequence: CASSAGRSHGTQYF. The CDR3 DNA follows: TGTGCCAGCAGCGCGGGGCGGAGCCACGGGACGCAGTATTTT.

This sequence joins TRBV6-5 and TRBJ1-5, with 8 bases aligning to TRBD1. The ends lost 6 bases at V and 4 bases at J; junction bases unmatched: 5. Germline-derived CDR1 and CDR2 are MNHEY and SVGAGI. This CDR3 is built from 14 residues. CDR3 amino acids: CASRDRGGNQPQHF. The DNA for the CDR3 is TGTGCCAGCAGAGACAGGGGCGGAAATCAGCCCCAGCATTTT.

The CDR3 DNA reads TGTGCCAGCAGTGGGACAGGGCTTAACTATGGCTACACCTTC. Protein sequence: CASSGTGLNYGYTF. The genes are TRBV28 and TRBJ1-2, with 9 bases aligning to TRBD1. Trimming at V came to 5 bases and at J to 1 base, leaving 2 bases not matched to a gene. The CDR3 has 14 amino acids. Looked up from germline, CDR1 is MDHEN and CDR2 is SYDVKM.

This chain connects TRBV6-1 to TRBJ1-1; 7 positions agree with TRBD1. V trimming: 3 bases; J trimming: 1 base; junction bases outside the gene matches: 5. The germline gives CDR1 MNHNS, CDR2 SASEGT. This CDR3 comprises 15 residues. The chain's CDR3 is CASSDDGTENTEAFF. CDR3 sequence (DNA): TGTGCCAGCAGTGACGATGGGACAGAGAACACTGAAGCTTTCTTT.

The rearrangement links TRBV5-6 to TRBJ1-1; 12 nucleotides match TRBD1. V was pared by 4 bases and J by 4 bases, with 11 bases of the junction left unmatched. The CDR3 totals 17 residues. Germline CDR1 SGHDT, CDR2 YYEEEE. The CDR3 loop reads CASSLGDRGQDSTEAFF. The CDR3 nucleotides read TGTGCCAGCAGCCTAGGGGACAGGGGGCAAGATAGCACTGAAGCTTTCTTT. The variable domain in full, completed from reference TRBV5-6 and TRBJ1-1, reads DAGVTQSPTHLIKTRGQQVTLRCSPKSGHDTVSWYQQALGQGPQFIFQYYEEEERQRGNFPDRFSGHQFPNYSSELNVNALLLGDSALYLCASSLGDRGQDSTEAFFGQGTRLTVV.

J is TRBJ2-1 and V is TRBV7-8, with 8 positions matching TRBD2. The CDR3 is made up of 15 amino acids. CDR1 SGHVS and CDR2 FQNEAQ come from the germline V gene. With V trimmed by 3 bases and J by 4 bases, 5 bases remained unmatched. The CDR3 region is CASSFERGTYNEQFF. CDR3 coding DNA: TGTGCCAGCAGCTTTGAGCGGGGGACTTACAATGAGCAGTTCTTC.

The chain employs TRBV10-1 and TRBJ2-7; D is perhaps TRBD1 (5 bases). In germline, CDR1 is WNHNN, CDR2 SYGVQD (reference sequence). The CDR3 consists of 15 residues. The V and J ends lost 6 bases and 3 bases respectively, with 18 bases between them. Here the CDR3 DNA reads TGCGCCAGCAGCGACCCTCGGGCAGGGATCTACGAGCAGTACTTC. This sequence encodes CASSDPRAGIYEQYF.

The chain carries TRBV5-6 and TRBJ2-2; 8 nucleotides align to TRBD1. Germline V gene sequence: CDR1 SGHDT, CDR2 YYEEEE. The CDR3 runs to 17 residues. V shed 6 bases and J 5 bases; nucleotides not matched to a gene: 15. Here the CDR3 DNA reads TGTGCCAGCATCCTGGGGCAGGGGGCGCTTCGGACCGGGGAGCTGTTTTTT. Encoded protein: CASILGQGALRTGELFF.

The rearrangement uses TRBV7-2 and TRBJ1-6; D uncertain. Trimming left V 5 bases short and J 9 bases short, with 17 bases between. Germline CDR1 and CDR2: SGHTA and FQGNSA. This CDR3 comprises 15 residues. This chain's CDR3 is CASSPRVRDSSPLHF. As DNA, the CDR3 is TGTGCCAGCAGCCCCCGTGTACGGGATTCTTCACCCCTCCACTTT.

On this clone itself: The junction and the germline gene differ at one end; a read error may be behind it. The chain uses TRBV7-7 and TRBJ2-3; TRBD2 matches at 7 bases. The CDR3 spans 15 residues. Germline V lookup: CDR1 SSHAT, CDR2 FNYEAQ (reference sequence). The CDR3 nucleotides read TGTGCTAGCAGCTTAACGGGGGGTATAAGAGATACGCAGTATTTT. Amino acid sequence: CASSLTGGIRDTQYF.